The rows below give T cell receptor beta chains drawn from one sample of a study of blood T cell repertoires in COVID-19. The assay was immunoSEQ multiplex PCR, and TCRdb's table has in-frame clones only and misses some. The sample lists about 240,000 clones, 75% to 85% seen once, with roughly 8.2% in the top ten. The source material was peripheral blood. Source of these receptors: a woman of 80 years or more with COVID-19, enrolled during active disease. Each CDR3 is given with its conserved first and last residue. D genes are given only for firm matches. Not all rows give a size; the values are once, few, many and, for expanded clones, a class.

TRBV2	TRBJ1-3	TRBD1	once	TGTGCCAGCAAGGGACAGTGGGTATATAACACCATATATTTT	CASKGQWVYNTIYF
TRBV18	TRBJ1-1	TRBD1	NA	TGTGCCAGCTCACCACCGACAGGGGGAAGGAACACTGAAGCTTTCTTT	CASSPPTGGRNTEAFF
TRBV5-1	TRBJ1-2	NA	NA	TGCGCCAGCAGGAGAAGCGCAGGGAACTATGGCTACACCTTC	CASRRSAGNYGYTF
TRBV15	TRBJ2-1	TRBD2	NA	TGTGCCACCAGCACCAGGGTGGGACTAGCGGGCTACAATGAGCAGTTCTTC	CATSTRVGLAGYNEQFF
TRBV4-1	TRBJ1-2	NA	NA	TGCGCCAGCAGCCAAGCCGTCAGGGGTCTCTATGGCTACACCTTC	CASSQAVRGLYGYTF
TRBV7-8	TRBJ2-7	NA	NA	TGTGCCAGCAGCTACCTGTTTGGCGGCGAGCAGTACTTC	CASSYLFGGEQYF
TRBV7-2	TRBJ2-7	NA	once	TGTGCCAGCAGCTTATCCCACAGACTCAGGGGTCCCTACGAGCAGTACTTC	CASSLSHRLRGPYEQYF
TRBV7-9	TRBJ1-4	TRBD1	NA	TGTGCCAGCAGCTTTAGACAGGGGAGTGTTGAAAAACTGTTTTTT	CASSFRQGSVEKLFF
TRBV3-1/TRBV3-2	TRBJ2-1	TRBD2	NA	TGTGCCAGCAGCCCCTCGACTAGCGTGGCTTCGAGTGAGCAGTTCTTC	CASSPSTSVASSEQFF
TRBV6-2/TRBV6-3	TRBJ1-2	TRBD1	NA	TGTGCCAGCAGTTACGTTTTGGGACAGTCAAGATGGGACTATGGCTACACCTTC	CASSYVLGQSRWDYGYTF
TRBV5-1	TRBJ1-2	NA	NA	TGCGCCAGCAGCTTGTCGACAGTTAATAACTATGGCTACACCTTC	CASSLSTVNNYGYTF
TRBV18	TRBJ1-6	NA	NA	TGTGCCAGCTCCTCTCAGAGCAGCGACTCACCCCTCCACTTT	CASSSQSSDSPLHF
TRBV6-5	TRBJ1-2	TRBD1	NA	TGTGCCAGCAGTTACCGGGACAGTCCCTATGGCTACACCTTC	CASSYRDSPYGYTF
TRBV21-1	TRBJ2-7	NA	NA	TGTGCCAGCAGCAAAGGGAGGACTAGCGGGCACGAGCAGTACTTC	CASSKGRTSGHEQYF
TRBV11-2	TRBJ1-2	TRBD1	NA	TGTGCCAGCACCAAGCGAGGACAGGGGGGCGACTATGGCTACACCTTC	CASTKRGQGGDYGYTF
TRBV30	TRBJ2-3	NA	NA	TGTGCCTGGAGTCTCGGACTTTCAGATACGCAGTATTTT	CAWSLGLSDTQYF
TRBV3-1/TRBV3-2	TRBJ1-2	NA	once	TGTGCCAGCAGCCAGGCCAGGGTGAGCGGCTACACCTTC	CASSQARVSGYTF
TRBV10-2	TRBJ2-7	NA	NA	TGCGCCAGCAGAGGGGTTGACGAGCAGTACTTC	CASRGVDEQYF
TRBV15	TRBJ2-5	TRBD2	NA	TGTGCCACCAGCAGACCGATGACTAGCGGGAGTAAAGAGACCCAGTACTTC	CATSRPMTSGSKETQYF
TRBV7-9	TRBJ1-1	NA	NA	TGTGCCAGCAGCTCCACAGGGAAAATGAATTCTGAAGCTTTCTTT	CASSSTGKMNSEAFF
TRBV28	TRBJ2-7	NA	few	TGTGCCAGCGAAGGGGGAACCTACGAGCAGTACTTC	CASEGGTYEQYF
TRBV30	TRBJ1-2	NA	NA	TGTGCCTGGAGTGGGACATTGGACTATGGCTACACCTTC	CAWSGTLDYGYTF
TRBV6-5	TRBJ1-6	TRBD1	NA	TGTGCCAGCAGGAGAACAGGGGGCCGAAATTCACCCCTCCACTTT	CASRRTGGRNSPLHF
TRBV20-1	TRBJ2-5	TRBD2	NA	TGCAGTGCTAGCGCTAGCGGGATGCCGTACTTC	CSASASGMPYF
TRBV27	TRBJ2-2	NA	few	TGTGCCAGCAGTTTCACTAGGTCCACCGGGGAGCTGTTTTTT	CASSFTRSTGELFF
TRBV18	TRBJ1-2	NA	NA	TGTGCCAGCTCACCACGCCGGGTGAACTATGGCTACACCTTC	CASSPRRVNYGYTF
TRBV13	TRBJ2-3	NA	once	TGTGCCAGCAGCTTAAGAGTCGGGAGAACAGATACGCAGTATTTT	CASSLRVGRTDTQYF
TRBV7-9	TRBJ2-7	NA	NA	TGTGCCAGCAGCGGAATATGGGCGGGCGAGCAGTACTTC	CASSGIWAGEQYF
TRBV6-4	TRBJ2-3	TRBD2	NA	TGTGCCAGCAGTTTCTGGACTAGCGGGGTCCCAGATACGCAGTATTTT	CASSFWTSGVPDTQYF
TRBV2	TRBJ1-1	NA	few	TGTGCCAGCATGGTTCTCAGGGAGAACACTGAAGCTTTCTTT	CASMVLRENTEAFF
TRBV7-9	TRBJ1-4	NA	NA	TGTGCCAGCAGTCCCGACAGTCAGTATGAAAAACTGTTTTTT	CASSPDSQYEKLFF
TRBV7-2	TRBJ1-1	TRBD1	NA	TGTGCCAGCAGCCCCGACAGGGTGGTGAACACTGAAGCTTTCTTT	CASSPDRVVNTEAFF
TRBV5-1	TRBJ1-2	NA	NA	TGCGCCAGCAGCTTCGAAGGGGAGGTCTATGGCTACACCTTC	CASSFEGEVYGYTF